This is a list of T cell receptor beta chains from one sample in a study of cytomegalovirus exposure and HLA in healthy donors. Method: immunoSEQ multiplex PCR; TCRdb's copy keeps in-frame clones and lacks some. Seen here are roughly 130,000 clones, 60% to 85% observed once, and the top ten hold over 1.5%. The sample was PBMCs. These receptors all stem from a man aged 35 to 55 in good health and CMV-seronegative. CDR3s include the opening cysteine and the closing phenylalanine or tryptophan. Fields, in order: J gene, clone size, D gene, V gene, CDR3 DNA, CDR3 protein. D genes are given only for firm matches. Some rows mark clone size as missing; the rest say once, few, many or name a class of expanded clone.

J: TRBJ2-7
size: -
D: TRBD2
V: TRBV6-1
DNA: TGTGCCAGCAGTGAAGATGAGCGGGGGGGCAACTACGAGCAGTACTTC
CDR3: CASSEDERGGNYEQYF

J: TRBJ2-7
size: few
D: TRBD2
V: TRBV5-4
DNA: TGTGCCAGCAGCCCGGGACTAGCGGGAGCTTTCTCCTACGAGCAGTACTTC
CDR3: CASSPGLAGAFSYEQYF

J: TRBJ2-2
size: -
D: TRBD1
V: TRBV5-1
DNA: TGCGCCAGCAGTACGACAGGGGTCGATACCGGGGAGCTGTTTTTT
CDR3: CASSTTGVDTGELFF

J: TRBJ2-7
size: few
D: -
V: TRBV11-2
DNA: TGTGCCAGCAGCCAATATGAGCTCACCGAGCAGTACTTC
CDR3: CASSQYELTEQYF

J: TRBJ1-2
size: -
D: -
V: TRBV18
DNA: TGTGCCAGCTCACGAACGGACACTTCGTCTAACTATGGCTACACCTTC
CDR3: CASSRTDTSSNYGYTF

J: TRBJ2-1
size: -
D: -
V: TRBV6-4
DNA: TGTGCCAGCAGTGAGGGACTCTACAATGAGCAGTTCTTC
CDR3: CASSEGLYNEQFF

J: TRBJ2-5
size: few
D: -
V: TRBV30
DNA: TGTGCCTGGAAACCCGGGACAACGTACCAAGAGACCCAGTACTTC
CDR3: CAWKPGTTYQETQYF

J: TRBJ1-1
size: -
D: -
V: TRBV5-1
DNA: TGCGCCAGCAGCTGGGAGGCGGGGAACACTGAAGCTTTCTTT
CDR3: CASSWEAGNTEAFF

J: TRBJ2-2
size: -
D: TRBD1
V: TRBV7-6
DNA: TGTGCCAGCAGCCGGACAGGGGGGAACACCGGGGAGCTGTTTTTT
CDR3: CASSRTGGNTGELFF

J: TRBJ1-3
size: once
D: -
V: TRBV27
DNA: TGTGCCAGCAGTTCTCTCCCATTGACAGTCTCTGGAAACACCATATATTTT
CDR3: CASSSLPLTVSGNTIYF

J: TRBJ2-3
size: -
D: TRBD2
V: TRBV25-1
DNA: TGTGCCAGCAGTGAATTAACTAGCGGGGAGGGAGATACGCAGTATTTT
CDR3: CASSELTSGEGDTQYF

J: TRBJ2-1
size: -
D: -
V: TRBV11-3
DNA: TGTGCCAGCAGCTTAGATGGGGGGTACAATGAGCAGTTCTTC
CDR3: CASSLDGGYNEQFF

J: TRBJ2-3
size: few
D: -
V: TRBV5-4
DNA: TGTGCCAGCAGATGGGACATAGGCACAGATACGCAGTATTTT
CDR3: CASRWDIGTDTQYF

J: TRBJ2-7
size: once
D: TRBD2
V: TRBV5-1
DNA: TGCGCCAGCAGCCCTGCCCAGCGGGGATCCTACGAGCAGTACTTC
CDR3: CASSPAQRGSYEQYF

J: TRBJ2-3
size: -
D: TRBD2
V: TRBV2
DNA: TGTGCCAGCAGTGAAGCCGCGCTAGCGGGGGCTTCTAGCACAGATACGCAGTATTTT
CDR3: CASSEAALAGASSTDTQYF

J: TRBJ1-1
size: -
D: TRBD1
V: TRBV10-3
DNA: TGTGCCATCAAACCGGGACAGGGACCTGAAGCTTTCTTT
CDR3: CAIKPGQGPEAFF

J: TRBJ1-1
size: once
D: -
V: TRBV30
DNA: TGTGCCTGGATCCGAAGCCCTGAAGCTTTCTTT
CDR3: CAWIRSPEAFF

J: TRBJ1-5
size: -
D: -
V: TRBV28
DNA: TGTGCCAGCTCAGGATCTGGGTTTGGCAATCAGCCCCAGCATTTT
CDR3: CASSGSGFGNQPQHF

J: TRBJ2-2
size: -
D: TRBD2
V: TRBV29-1
DNA: TGCAGCGTTGAAGATCGGATAGCGGGGAGAGTCGCCGGGGAGCTGTTTTTT
CDR3: CSVEDRIAGRVAGELFF

J: TRBJ2-7
size: -
D: -
V: TRBV10-3
DNA: TGTGCCACCGCCAGGGGGGATAGCTCCTACGAGCAGTACTTC
CDR3: CATARGDSSYEQYF

J: TRBJ2-1
size: -
D: TRBD2
V: TRBV27
DNA: TGTGCTAGCAGCCGTGGGACTAGCGGGGGGTACAATGAGCAGTTCTTC
CDR3: CASSRGTSGGYNEQFF

J: TRBJ2-1
size: -
D: TRBD2
V: TRBV19
DNA: TGTGCCAGTAGCCTCCCGGGACTAGCGGTGGGCTCCTACAATGAGCAGTTCTTC
CDR3: CASSLPGLAVGSYNEQFF

J: TRBJ2-4
size: -
D: -
V: TRBV5-1
DNA: TGCGCCAGCAGCTTGGAACCGGGTTTAGCCAAAAACATTCAGTACTTC
CDR3: CASSLEPGLAKNIQYF

J: TRBJ1-5
size: once
D: -
V: TRBV14
DNA: TGTGCCAGCAGCCAGGCTCCAGGGCAGCCCCAGCATTTT
CDR3: CASSQAPGQPQHF

J: TRBJ1-6
size: -
D: TRBD1
V: TRBV4-2
DNA: TGTGCCAGCAGCCAAGATCTGACAGGGGTGTACTCACCCCTCCACTTT
CDR3: CASSQDLTGVYSPLHF

J: TRBJ2-1
size: -
D: -
V: TRBV19
DNA: TGTGCCAGTAGTATCACGGTGCTACAGAATGAGCAGTTCTTC
CDR3: CASSITVLQNEQFF

J: TRBJ1-1
size: -
D: -
V: TRBV10-3
DNA: TGTGCCATCAGTGATGAGGAGGCTTTCACTGAAGCTTTCTTT
CDR3: CAISDEEAFTEAFF

J: TRBJ2-3
size: -
D: TRBD2
V: TRBV9
DNA: TGTGCCAGCAGCCACACCCCTCAGCGGGGGGGCACAGATACGCAGTATTTT
CDR3: CASSHTPQRGGTDTQYF

J: TRBJ2-7
size: -
D: TRBD2
V: TRBV5-1
DNA: TGCGCCAGCAGCTTGATGCTAGCGGGAGCCTACGAGCAGTACTTC
CDR3: CASSLMLAGAYEQYF

J: TRBJ2-3
size: -
D: -
V: TRBV11-2
DNA: TGTGCCAGCAGCTTGTCACTCACTAGCACAGATACGCAGTATTTT
CDR3: CASSLSLTSTDTQYF

J: TRBJ1-2
size: -
D: -
V: TRBV27
DNA: TGTGCCAGCAGTTCCGTGGGGGGGGTAGGAGCTAACTATGGCTACACCTTC
CDR3: CASSSVGGVGANYGYTF